This T cell receptor (beta chain) was found in a study of blood T cell repertoires in COVID-19. About the study: T cells, B-cell-depleted T cells, or PBMCs provided the cDNA or gDNA that served as material.

Participants were placed into cohorts based on the clinical history they reported. Symptom resolution, clearance, or two negative PCRs marked donors in Cohort 3 as recovered. Original analysis: From reference gene primer amplification, estimates of nucleated cell counts were derived. TCRdb's copy holds only in-frame clones and misses some; the assay was immunoSEQ multiplex PCR. The V and J calls and clone size come from that table; D and trimming were worked out from the DNA. The sample includes around 400,000 clones, 75% to 90% of them seen just once. The sample taken for sequencing was PBMCs or T cells enriched from blood (not recorded which). This TCR was recovered from a woman in her forties or fifties who had recovered from COVID-19.

CDR3 nucleotides: TGTGCCAGCAGCCGAGGCGGACTAGCGTCCTACAATGAGCAGTTCTTC. It translates to CASSRGGLASYNEQFF. The V gene is TRBV11-1, the J gene TRBJ2-1, with 9 bases aligning to TRBD2. This CDR3 contains 16 residues. V gave up 5 bases and J gave up 1 base; unmatched junction bases: 6. CDR1 SGHAT and CDR2 FQDESV come from the germline V gene (reference sequence).